What follows is one T cell receptor (beta chain) and its context. Its antigen is still unknown. Per-nucleotide qualities are absent, and no much larger clonotype sits a single base away. The library was prepared using the immunoSEQ multiplex PCR assay. Rearranged TCR beta chain sequences were amplified with the hsTCRB Kit following the manufacturer's protocol. An Illumina MiSeq was used to sequence the TCRB libraries. The authors processed their data as follows. The proprietary platform of the kit vendor was used for demultiplexing, trimming and gene mapping. TCRdb stores this immuneACCESS table with in-frame sequences only. Part of the clones is absent; in the studies checked, under half of the shortfall reflects unresolved V genes, and no reason is known for the rest. D and trimming were read from the DNA, whereas the V and J calls and clone size are those reported in that table. The sample has about 23,000 clones on record, 65% to 80% of them singletons. The ten biggest clones cover over 7% of the sample.

The data stem from a study of a mutant IDH1 vaccine in newly diagnosed glioma (dated by TCRdb to 2020 to 2022). With regard to the full study: Eight vaccinations were administered to patients in weeks 1, 3, 5, 7, 11, 15, 19 and 23, corresponding to visits V03 through V10. Vaccination was initiated 4-6 weeks after radiotherapy alone, or concurrently with temozolomide cycles in the chemotherapy-containing groups. Of the approximately 30 treated patients, approximately 60% were male and approximately 40% were female, and the mean age was around 40 years. Before enrollment, patients had received standard therapy of radiotherapy alone, temozolomide alone, or radiochemotherapy with temozolomide; most received the combination. Peripheral blood was drawn at six visits: V03 (baseline), V05, V07, V10, V12 and V13. For exploratory analyses, longitudinal TCRB deep sequencing was carried out in 25 to 30 treated patients wherever samples were available. What the work shows at the level of the full study, not this receptor alone: Pseudoprogression appeared unrelated to alterations in the top peripheral T cell clonotypes detected by TCRB sequencing. The authors noted that analyses of patient blood samples could not be reproduced because of sample limitations. Vaccine-induced immune responses across multiple MHC alleles were detected in 85% to 95% of patients. PBMC samples for TCRB deep sequencing were selected based on availability.

The time point label on this specimen signifies: week 11, during vaccination. Every vaccine dose consisted of 300 ug of a 20-mer mutant IDH1 peptide in Montanide, administered subcutaneously together with topical imiquimod. All donors had newly diagnosed IDH1-mutant astrocytomas of WHO grade 3 or 4 that showed loss of nuclear ATRX. The samples were drawn from NOA16, a multicentre, single-arm, open-label phase I trial in Germany that tested a mutant IDH1 peptide vaccine in humans for the first time. Genomic DNA for TCRB sequencing was isolated from EDTA blood with the DNeasy Blood and Tissue Kit. Trimmed from V: 1 base; trimmed from J: 0 bases; junction bases lacking a gene match: 3. According to the germline V gene, CDR1 reads SGHTA and CDR2 reads FQGNSA. There are 15 amino acids in the CDR3, from cysteine to valine inclusive. CDR3 DNA only is kept here, 45 bases in frame from base 1.

This specimen consisted of PBMCs, obtained from a glioma patient whose treatment included an IDH1 peptide vaccine. This receptor chain uses TRBV7-2 and TRBJ2-7; TRBD2 fits 7 bases in the junction. The clonotype originates from a man between 40 and 49 years old with glioma. The DNA is TGTGCCAGCAGCTTAGGGGGGGGAGGCTCCTACGAGCAGTACGTC. The translation is CASSLGGGGSYEQYV.